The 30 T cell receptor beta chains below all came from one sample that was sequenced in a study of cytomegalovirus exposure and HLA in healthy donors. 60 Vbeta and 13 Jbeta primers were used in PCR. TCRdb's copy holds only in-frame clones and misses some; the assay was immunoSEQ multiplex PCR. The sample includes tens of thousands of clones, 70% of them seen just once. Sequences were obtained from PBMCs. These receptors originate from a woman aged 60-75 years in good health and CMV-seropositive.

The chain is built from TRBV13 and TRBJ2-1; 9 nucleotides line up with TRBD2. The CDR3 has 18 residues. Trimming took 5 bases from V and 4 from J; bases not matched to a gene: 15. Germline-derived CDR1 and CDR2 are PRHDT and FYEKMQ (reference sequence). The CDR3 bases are TGTGCCAGCAGCACAACCCCCGGAGGGCTAGCGGGGTACAATGAGCAGTTCTTC. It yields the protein CASSTTPGGLAGYNEQFF.

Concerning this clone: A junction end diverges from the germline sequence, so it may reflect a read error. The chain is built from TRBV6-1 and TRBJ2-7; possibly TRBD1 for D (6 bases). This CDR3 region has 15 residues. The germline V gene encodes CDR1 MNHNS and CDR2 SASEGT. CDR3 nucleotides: TGTGCCAGCAGTGCCCAGGGGTTTAGCTCCTACGAGCGGTACTTC. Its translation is CASSAQGFSSYERYF.

CDR3 sequence reads: CASIKQGQTNSPLHF. The CDR3, as DNA: TGTGCCTCAATAAAACAGGGGCAGACGAATTCACCCCTCCACTTT. This sequence joins TRBV30 and TRBJ1-6; the match to TRBD1 covers 7 bases. Germline CDR1 GTSNPN, CDR2 SVGIG (reference sequence). The CDR3 loop spans 15 amino acids. The ends lost 7 bases at V and 7 bases at J; junction bases unmatched: 13.

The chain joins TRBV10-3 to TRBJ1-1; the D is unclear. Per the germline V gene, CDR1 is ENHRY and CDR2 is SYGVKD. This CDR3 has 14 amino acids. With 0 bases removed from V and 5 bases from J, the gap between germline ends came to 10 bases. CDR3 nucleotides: TGTGCCATCAGTGAGTCCGGGGTAGCGACTGAAGCTTTCTTT. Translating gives CAISESGVATEAFF.

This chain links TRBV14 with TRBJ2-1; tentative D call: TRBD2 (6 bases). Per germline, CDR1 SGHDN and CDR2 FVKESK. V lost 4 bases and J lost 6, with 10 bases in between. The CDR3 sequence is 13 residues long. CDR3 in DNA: TGTGCCAGCAGCCGTATCGGGGGCAATGAGCAGTTCTTC. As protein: CASSRIGGNEQFF. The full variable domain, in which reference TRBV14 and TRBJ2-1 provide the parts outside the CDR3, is EAGVTQFPSHSVIEKGQTVTLRCDPISGHDNLYWYRRVMGKEIKFLLHFVKESKQDESGMPNNRFLAERTGGTYSTLKVQPAELEDSGVYFCASSRIGGNEQFFGPGTRLTVL.

The CDR3 loop reads CASSSQGTDTEAFF. CDR3 sequence (DNA): TGTGCCAGCAGCTCACAGGGCACGGACACTGAAGCTTTCTTT. The gene calls are TRBV13 and TRBJ1-1, with D maybe TRBD1 (6 bases). V was trimmed by 4 bases and J by 3 bases, leaving 12 bases between them. The CDR3 covers 14 residues. CDR1 is PRHDT and CDR2 is FYEKMQ in the germline V gene (reference sequence).

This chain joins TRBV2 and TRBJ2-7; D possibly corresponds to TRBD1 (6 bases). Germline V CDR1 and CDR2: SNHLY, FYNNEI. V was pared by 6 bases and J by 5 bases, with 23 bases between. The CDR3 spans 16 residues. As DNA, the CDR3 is TGTGCCAGCAGACTCCTACAGTTAGGTGAGGGGGACGAGCAGTACTTC. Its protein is CASRLLQLGEGDEQYF.

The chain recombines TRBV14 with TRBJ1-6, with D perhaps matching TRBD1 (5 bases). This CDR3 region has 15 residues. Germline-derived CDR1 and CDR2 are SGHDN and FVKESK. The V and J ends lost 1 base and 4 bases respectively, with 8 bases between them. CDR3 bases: TGTGCCAGCAGCCAAGGACAGAGATATAATTCACCCCTCCACTTT. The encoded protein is CASSQGQRYNSPLHF.

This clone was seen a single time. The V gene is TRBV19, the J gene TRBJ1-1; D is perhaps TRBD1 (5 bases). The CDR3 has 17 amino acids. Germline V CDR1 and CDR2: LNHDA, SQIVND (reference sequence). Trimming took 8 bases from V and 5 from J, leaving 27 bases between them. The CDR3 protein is CASRDYTGPLLKTEAFF. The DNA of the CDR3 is TGTGCCAGTCGGGACTACACGGGACCCCTCTTAAAGACTGAAGCTTTCTTT.

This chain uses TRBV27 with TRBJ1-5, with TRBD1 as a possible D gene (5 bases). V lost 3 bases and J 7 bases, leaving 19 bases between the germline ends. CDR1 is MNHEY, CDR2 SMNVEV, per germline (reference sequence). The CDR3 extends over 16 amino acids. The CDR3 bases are TGTGCCAGCAGTTTCAGGCAGGCGAGGGGAGGACAGCCCCAGCATTTT. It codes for CASSFRQARGGQPQHF.

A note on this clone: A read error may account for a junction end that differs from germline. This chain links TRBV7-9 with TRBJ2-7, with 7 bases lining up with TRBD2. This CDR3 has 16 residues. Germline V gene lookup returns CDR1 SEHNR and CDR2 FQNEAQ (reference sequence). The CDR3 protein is CSSSLEGGSGSYEQYF. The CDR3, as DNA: TGTTCCAGCAGCTTAGAAGGCGGTAGCGGGTCCTACGAGCAGTACTTC.

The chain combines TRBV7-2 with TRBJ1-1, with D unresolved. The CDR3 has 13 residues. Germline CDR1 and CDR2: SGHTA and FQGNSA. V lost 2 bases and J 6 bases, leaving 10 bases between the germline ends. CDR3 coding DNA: TGTGCCAGCAGCTTAACTCCAACAGCTGAAGCTTTCTTT. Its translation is CASSLTPTAEAFF. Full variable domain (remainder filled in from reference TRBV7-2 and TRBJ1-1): GAGVSQSPSNKVTEKGKDVELRCDPISGHTALYWYRQSLGQGLEFLIYFQGNSAPDKSGLPSDRFSAERTGGSVSTLTIQRTQQEDSAVYLCASSLTPTAEAFFGQGTRLTVV.

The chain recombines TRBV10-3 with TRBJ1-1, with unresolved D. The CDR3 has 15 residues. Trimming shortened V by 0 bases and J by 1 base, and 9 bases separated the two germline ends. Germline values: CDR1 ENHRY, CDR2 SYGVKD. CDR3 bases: TGTGCCATCAGTGAGTCGGGAGAGGCGAACACTGAAGCTTTCTTT. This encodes CAISESGEANTEAFF.

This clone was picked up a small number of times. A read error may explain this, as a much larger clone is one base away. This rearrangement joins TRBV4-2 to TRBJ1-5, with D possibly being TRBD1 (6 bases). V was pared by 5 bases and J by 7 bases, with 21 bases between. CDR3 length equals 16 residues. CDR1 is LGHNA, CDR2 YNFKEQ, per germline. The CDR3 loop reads CASSLLGSGAGQPQHF. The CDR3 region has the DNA TGTGCCAGCAGCTTACTAGGTTCAGGGGCGGGCCAGCCCCAGCATTTT.

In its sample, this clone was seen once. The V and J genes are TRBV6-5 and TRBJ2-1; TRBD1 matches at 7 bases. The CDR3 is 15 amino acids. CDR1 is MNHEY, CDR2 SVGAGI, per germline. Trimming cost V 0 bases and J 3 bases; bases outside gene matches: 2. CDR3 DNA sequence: TGTGCCAGCAGTTACTCTGGGGACAGCTACAATGAGCAGTTCTTC. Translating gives CASSYSGDSYNEQFF.

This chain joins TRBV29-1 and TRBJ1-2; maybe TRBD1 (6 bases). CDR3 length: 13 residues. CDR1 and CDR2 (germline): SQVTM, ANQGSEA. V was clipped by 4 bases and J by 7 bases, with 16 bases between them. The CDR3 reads CSVGGAGARGYTF. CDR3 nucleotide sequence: TGCAGCGTTGGCGGTGCGGGGGCGCGTGGCTACACCTTC.

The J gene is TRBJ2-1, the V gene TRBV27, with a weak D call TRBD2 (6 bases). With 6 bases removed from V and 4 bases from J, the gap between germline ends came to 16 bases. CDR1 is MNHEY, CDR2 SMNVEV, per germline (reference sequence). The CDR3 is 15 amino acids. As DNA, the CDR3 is TGTGCCAGCAGGAGTGGTGGCGGGGTTTACAATGAGCAGTTCTTC. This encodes CASRSGGGVYNEQFF.

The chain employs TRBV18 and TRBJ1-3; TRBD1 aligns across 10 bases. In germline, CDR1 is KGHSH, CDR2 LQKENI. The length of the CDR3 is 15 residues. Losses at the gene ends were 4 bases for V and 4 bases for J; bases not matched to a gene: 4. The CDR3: CASSRGQGVGNTIYF. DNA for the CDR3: TGTGCCAGCTCACGAGGACAGGGGGTCGGAAACACCATATATTTT.

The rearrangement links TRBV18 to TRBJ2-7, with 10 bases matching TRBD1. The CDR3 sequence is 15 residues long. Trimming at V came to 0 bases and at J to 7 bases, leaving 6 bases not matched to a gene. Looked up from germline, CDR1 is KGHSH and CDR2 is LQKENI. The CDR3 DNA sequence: TGTGCCAGCTCACCACCGGGACAGGGGATCGGTGAGCAGTACTTC. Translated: CASSPPGQGIGEQYF.

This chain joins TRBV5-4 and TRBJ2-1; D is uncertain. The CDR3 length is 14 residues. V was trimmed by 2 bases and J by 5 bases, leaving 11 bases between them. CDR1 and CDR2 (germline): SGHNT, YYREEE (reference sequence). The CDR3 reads CASSFLNQDNEQFF. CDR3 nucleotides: TGTGCCAGCAGCTTTCTAAATCAAGACAATGAGCAGTTCTTC.

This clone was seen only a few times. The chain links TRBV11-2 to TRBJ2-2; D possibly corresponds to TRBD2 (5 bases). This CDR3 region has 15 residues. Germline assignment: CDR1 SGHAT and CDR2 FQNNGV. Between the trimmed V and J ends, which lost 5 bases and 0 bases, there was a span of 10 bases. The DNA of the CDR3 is TGTGCCAGCAGCCCGTCGGGGACGAACACCGGGGAGCTGTTTTTT. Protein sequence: CASSPSGTNTGELFF.

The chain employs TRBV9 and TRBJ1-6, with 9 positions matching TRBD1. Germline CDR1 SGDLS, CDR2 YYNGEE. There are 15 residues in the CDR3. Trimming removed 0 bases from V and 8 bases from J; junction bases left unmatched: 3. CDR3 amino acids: CASSVGGTGHSPLHF. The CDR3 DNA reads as TGTGCCAGCAGCGTAGGAGGGACAGGGCATTCACCCCTCCACTTT.

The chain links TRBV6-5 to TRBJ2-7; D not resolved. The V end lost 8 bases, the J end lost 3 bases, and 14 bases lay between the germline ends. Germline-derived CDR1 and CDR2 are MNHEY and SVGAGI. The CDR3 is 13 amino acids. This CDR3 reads CASGLRPFYEQYF. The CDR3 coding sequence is TGTGCCAGCGGTTTGCGGCCTTTCTACGAGCAGTACTTC.

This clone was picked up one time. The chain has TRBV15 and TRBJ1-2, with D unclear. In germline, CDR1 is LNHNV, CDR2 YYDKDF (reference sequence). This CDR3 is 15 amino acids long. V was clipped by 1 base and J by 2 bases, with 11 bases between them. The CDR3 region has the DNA TGTGCCACCAGCAGAGGAGGCAGCGTAAACTATGGCTACACCTTC. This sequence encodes CATSRGGSVNYGYTF.

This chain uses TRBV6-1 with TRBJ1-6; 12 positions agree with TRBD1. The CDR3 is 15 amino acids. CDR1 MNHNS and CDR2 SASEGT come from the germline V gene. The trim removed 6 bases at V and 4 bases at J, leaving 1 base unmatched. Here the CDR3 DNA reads TGTGCCAGCAGGGGACAGGGGGCTTATAATTCACCCCTCCACTTT. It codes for CASRGQGAYNSPLHF.

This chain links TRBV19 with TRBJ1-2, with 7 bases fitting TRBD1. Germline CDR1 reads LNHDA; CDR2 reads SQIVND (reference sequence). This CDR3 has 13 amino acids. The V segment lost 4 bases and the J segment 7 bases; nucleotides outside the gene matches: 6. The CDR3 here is CASSTEQGFGYTF. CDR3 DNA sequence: TGTGCCAGTAGTACCGAACAGGGGTTTGGCTACACCTTC.

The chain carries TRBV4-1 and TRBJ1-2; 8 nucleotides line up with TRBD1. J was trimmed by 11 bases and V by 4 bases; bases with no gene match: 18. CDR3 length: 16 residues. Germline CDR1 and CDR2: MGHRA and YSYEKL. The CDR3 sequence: CASSPGIGQGRWGYTF. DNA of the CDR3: TGCGCCAGCAGCCCCGGAATAGGACAGGGAAGATGGGGGTACACCTTC.

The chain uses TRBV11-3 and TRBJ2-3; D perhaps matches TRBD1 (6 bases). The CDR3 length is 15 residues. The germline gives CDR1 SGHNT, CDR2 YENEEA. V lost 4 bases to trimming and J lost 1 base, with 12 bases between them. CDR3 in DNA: TGTGCCAGCAGCTCGCAGGGGAGTGGCACAGATACGCAGTATTTT. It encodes CASSSQGSGTDTQYF.

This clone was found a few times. As DNA, the CDR3 is TGTGCCAGTAGTATAATGTGGGGCGCTGGTCAGCCCCAGCATTTT. Translation: CASSIMWGAGQPQHF. This rearrangement joins TRBV19 to TRBJ1-5; tentative D call: TRBD1 (5 bases). Germline V gene data show CDR1 as LNHDA and CDR2 as SQIVND (reference sequence). The CDR3 loop spans 15 amino acids. V lost 2 bases and J 6 bases, leaving 14 bases between the germline ends.

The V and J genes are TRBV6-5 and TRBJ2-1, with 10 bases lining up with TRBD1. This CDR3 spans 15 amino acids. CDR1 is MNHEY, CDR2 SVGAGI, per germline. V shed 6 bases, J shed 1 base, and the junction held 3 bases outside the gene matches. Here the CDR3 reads CASRQDRGSYNEQFF. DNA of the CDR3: TGTGCCAGCAGGCAGGACAGGGGGTCCTACAATGAGCAGTTCTTC.